One and the same sample provided the 2 T cell receptor beta chains below, sequenced in a study of cytomegalovirus exposure and HLA in healthy donors. The table came from immunoSEQ multiplex PCR; TCRdb's copy has only in-frame clones and leaves some out. Of about 330,000 clones in the sample, more than 80% were seen once. The source material was PBMCs. The receptors stem from a woman aged 18-29 years in good health and CMV-seronegative.

J is TRBJ1-3 and V is TRBV29-1; D is ambiguous. This CDR3 comprises 12 residues. V was cut by 6 bases and J by 7 bases, with 13 bases left in between. Per the germline V gene, CDR1 is SQVTM and CDR2 is ANQGSEA. This CDR3 is CSVKRNSNTIYF. The CDR3 DNA sequence: TGCAGCGTGAAGAGGAACTCCAACACCATATATTTT.

V gene TRBV10-1 combines with J gene TRBJ2-7, with 8 nucleotides matching TRBD2. The CDR3 sequence is 18 residues long. V shed 2 bases, J shed 4 bases, and the junction held 16 bases outside the gene matches. Germline assignment: CDR1 WNHNN and CDR2 SYGVQD (reference sequence). The DNA for the CDR3 is TGCGCCAGCAGTGAGACGGGGGTCTACCGGGAGGGCTCGTACGAGCAGTACTTC. This translates into CASSETGVYREGSYEQYF.